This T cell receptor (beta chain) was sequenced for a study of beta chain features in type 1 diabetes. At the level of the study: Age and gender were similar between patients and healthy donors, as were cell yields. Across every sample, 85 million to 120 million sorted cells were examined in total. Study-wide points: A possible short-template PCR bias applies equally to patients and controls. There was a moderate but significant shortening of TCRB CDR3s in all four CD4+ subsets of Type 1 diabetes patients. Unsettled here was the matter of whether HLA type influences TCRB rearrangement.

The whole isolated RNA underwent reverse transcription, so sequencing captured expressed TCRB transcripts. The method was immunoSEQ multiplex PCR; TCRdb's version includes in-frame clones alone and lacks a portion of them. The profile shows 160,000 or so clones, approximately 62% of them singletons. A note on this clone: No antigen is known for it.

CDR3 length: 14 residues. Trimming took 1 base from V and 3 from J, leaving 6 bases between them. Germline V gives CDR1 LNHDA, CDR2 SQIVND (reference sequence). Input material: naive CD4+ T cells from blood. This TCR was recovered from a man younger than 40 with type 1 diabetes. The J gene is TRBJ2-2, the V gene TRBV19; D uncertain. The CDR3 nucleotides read TGTGCCAGTAGTATAGGCGCAGACACCGGGGAGCTGTTTTTT. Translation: CASSIGADTGELFF.